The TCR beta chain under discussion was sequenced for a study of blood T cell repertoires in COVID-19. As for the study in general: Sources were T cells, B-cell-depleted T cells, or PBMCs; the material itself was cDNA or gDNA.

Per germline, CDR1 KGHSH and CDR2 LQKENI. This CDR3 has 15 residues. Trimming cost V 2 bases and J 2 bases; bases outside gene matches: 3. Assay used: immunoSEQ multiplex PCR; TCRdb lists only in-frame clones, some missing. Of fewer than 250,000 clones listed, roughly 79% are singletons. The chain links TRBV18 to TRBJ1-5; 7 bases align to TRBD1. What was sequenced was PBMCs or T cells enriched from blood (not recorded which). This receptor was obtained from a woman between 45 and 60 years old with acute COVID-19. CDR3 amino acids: CASSPNRGGNQPQHF. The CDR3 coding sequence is TGTGCCAGCTCACCAAACAGGGGTGGCAATCAGCCCCAGCATTTT.